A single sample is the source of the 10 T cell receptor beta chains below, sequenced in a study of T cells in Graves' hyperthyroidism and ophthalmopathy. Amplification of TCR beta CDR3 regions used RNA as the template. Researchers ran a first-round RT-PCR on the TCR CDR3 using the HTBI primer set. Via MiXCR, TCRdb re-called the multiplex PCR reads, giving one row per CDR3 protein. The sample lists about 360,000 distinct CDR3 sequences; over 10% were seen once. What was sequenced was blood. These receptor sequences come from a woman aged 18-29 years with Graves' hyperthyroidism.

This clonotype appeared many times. The CDR3 spells CASSRDRGTDTQYF. CDR3 DNA sequence: TGTGCCAGCAGTCGGGACAGGGGAACAGATACGCAGTATTTT. The rearrangement uses TRBV11-2 and TRBJ2-3; 10 bases align to TRBD1. The V and J ends lost 6 bases and 3 bases, in that order; junction bases with no gene match: 3. Germline loops: CDR1 SGHAT, CDR2 FQNNGV. CDR3 size: 14 residues.

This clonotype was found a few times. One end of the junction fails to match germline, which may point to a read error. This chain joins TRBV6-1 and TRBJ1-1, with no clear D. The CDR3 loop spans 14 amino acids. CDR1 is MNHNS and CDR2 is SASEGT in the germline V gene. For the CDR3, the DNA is TGTGCCAACAGTGAAAAGAGACGGAACACTGAAGCTTTCTTT. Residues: CANSEKRRNTEAFF.

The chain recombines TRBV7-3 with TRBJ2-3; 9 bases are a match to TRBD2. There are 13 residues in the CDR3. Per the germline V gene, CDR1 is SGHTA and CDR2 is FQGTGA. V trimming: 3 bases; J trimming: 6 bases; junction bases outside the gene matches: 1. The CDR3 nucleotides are TGTGCCAGCAGCTTTGGGACTAGCGATACGCAGTATTTT. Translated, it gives CASSFGTSDTQYF.

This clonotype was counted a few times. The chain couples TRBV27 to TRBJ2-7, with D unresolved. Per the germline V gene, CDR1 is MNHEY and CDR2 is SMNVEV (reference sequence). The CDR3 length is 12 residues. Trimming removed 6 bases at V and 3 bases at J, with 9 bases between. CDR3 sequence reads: CASSGAGYEQYF. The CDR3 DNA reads TGTGCCAGCAGCGGAGCCGGCTACGAGCAGTACTTC.

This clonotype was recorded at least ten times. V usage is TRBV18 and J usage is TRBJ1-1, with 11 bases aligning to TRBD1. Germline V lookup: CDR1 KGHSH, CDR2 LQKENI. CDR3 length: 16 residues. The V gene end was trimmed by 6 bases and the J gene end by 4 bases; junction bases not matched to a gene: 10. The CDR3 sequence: CASSTGTGGLGTEAFF. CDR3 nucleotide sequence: TGTGCCAGCTCCACCGGGACAGGGGGTCTCGGCACTGAAGCTTTCTTT.

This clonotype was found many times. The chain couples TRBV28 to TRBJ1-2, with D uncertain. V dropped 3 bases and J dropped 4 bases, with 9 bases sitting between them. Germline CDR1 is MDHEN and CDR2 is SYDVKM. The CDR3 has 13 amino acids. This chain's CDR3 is CASSLGASYGYTF. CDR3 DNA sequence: TGTGCCAGCAGTTTGGGCGCCTCCTATGGCTACACCTTC.

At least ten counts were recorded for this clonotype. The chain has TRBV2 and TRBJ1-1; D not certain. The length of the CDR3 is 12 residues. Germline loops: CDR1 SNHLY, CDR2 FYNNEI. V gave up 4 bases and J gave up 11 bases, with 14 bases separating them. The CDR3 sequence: CASSGHLRAAFF. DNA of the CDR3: TGTGCCAGCAGTGGTCACCTTCGGGCTGCTTTCTTT.

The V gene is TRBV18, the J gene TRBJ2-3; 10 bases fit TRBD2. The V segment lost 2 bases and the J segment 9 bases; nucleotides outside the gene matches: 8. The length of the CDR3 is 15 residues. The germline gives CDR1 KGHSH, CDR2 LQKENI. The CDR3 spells CASSPWASGSETQYF. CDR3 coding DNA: TGTGCCAGCTCACCATGGGCTAGCGGGAGTGAGACGCAGTATTTT.

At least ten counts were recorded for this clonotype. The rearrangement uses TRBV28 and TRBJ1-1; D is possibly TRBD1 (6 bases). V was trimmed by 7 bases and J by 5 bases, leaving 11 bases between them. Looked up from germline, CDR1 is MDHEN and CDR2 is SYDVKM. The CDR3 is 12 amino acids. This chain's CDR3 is CASTSQGTEAFF. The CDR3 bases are TGTGCCAGCACCTCCCAGGGGACTGAAGCTTTCTTT.

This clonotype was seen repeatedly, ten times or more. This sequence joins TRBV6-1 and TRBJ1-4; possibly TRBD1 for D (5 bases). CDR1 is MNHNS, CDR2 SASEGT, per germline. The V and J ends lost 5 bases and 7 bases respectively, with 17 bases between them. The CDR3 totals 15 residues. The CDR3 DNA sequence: TGTGCCAGCAGTTTGACAGAGCAGTTCGGTGAAAAACTGTTTTTT. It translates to CASSLTEQFGEKLFF.